Here is one TCR beta chain with its context. Its antigen remains undetermined. No much larger clonotype is one base removed from it; base qualities were not supplied. V is pared back by 4 bases and J by 2 bases, with 11 bases lying between the germline termini. CDR1 and CDR2 are read off the germline V gene (reference sequence) as LNHDA and SQIVND. The CDR3 measures 15 amino acids from cysteine to phenylalanine. The CDR3 DNA has 45 bases and is translated from base 1. The data belong to a study of cytomegalovirus exposure and HLA in healthy donors (dated by TCRdb to the late 2010s). Context from the whole study: According to an earlier analysis of 587 of the donors, 150 million to 200 million T cells yielded some 120 million unique TCR beta sequences and about 280 Gb of sequence data. To predict cytomegalovirus infection status, the study brought together high-throughput TCR immunosequencing, statistical association of individual TCRs with disease status, and machine learning. The genetic ancestry cluster associated with self-reported Caucasian donors included around 76% of the roughly 400 genotyped donors. To study patterns of TCR occurrence, a later analysis re-analyzed previously published TCR beta repertoires from around 670 donors and added high-resolution HLA genotyping. Rather than using new phenotypic data, the later analysis identified candidate immune exposures from TCR beta sequences and from how often those sequences occurred across donors. Because of strong linkage in the cohort, five DR-DQ haplotypes were treated as single units for association and clustering. Donor age, sex, ethnicity and CMV serostatus were collected together with the repertoire data. Typing coverage varied by locus: about 620-640 donors for A, B, C, DRB1 and DQB1; approximately 500 for DQA1; about 570 for DPA1; roughly 470 for DPB1. In addition to the first cohort of 666 subjects, a separate validation cohort of approximately 120 different subjects was used. HLA typing included class I and class II loci at four-digit resolution. In an earlier analysis of 500 to 650 of the donors, high-throughput TCR beta sequencing was used to judge whether each TCR beta V gene segment behaved as functional or pseudogenic. Across about 370 genotyped donors of the cohort, an average of approximately 220,000 unique TCR beta nucleotide sequences per donor were sequenced, and about a sixth of those sequences were non-productive. The T cell repertoires of some 670 subjects were profiled by immunosequencing and related to cytomegalovirus serostatus. Every repertoire in the discovery cohort had been generated on one and the same sequencing platform. About 280 gigabases of sequencing data and 75 million to 85 million unique TCR sequences made up an early release that covered several hundred HLA-typed donors. A later genetic analysis took genome-wide SNP genotypes for about 55% of the 666 donors and used that subset as a discovery cohort. The study aimed to test whether signatures of past pathogen exposure could be identified by cataloging public T cell receptors.

The library was prepared using the immunoSEQ multiplex PCR assay. A mixture of 60 forward primers for TCR Vbeta segments and 13 reverse primers for TCR Jbeta segments was used in the multiplex PCR. A multiplex PCR assay on genomic DNA amplified the CDR3 region of rearranged TCR beta genes. The Illumina HiSeq System was used to sequence the amplified TCR beta libraries as 87-base-pair reads. The authors' pipeline ran thus. A later analysis tallied approximately 87 million unique TCR beta chains across the 666 repertoires, and some 10 million of those chains were shared by two or more donors. Raw reads were error-corrected and collapsed into unique sequences by a nearest-neighbor algorithm in which closely related sequences were merged to remove PCR and sequencing errors. V, D and J gene segments were assigned by aligning CDR3 sequences to IMGT reference sequences. For a sequence to be retained, at least a six-nucleotide match to both a V gene segment and a J gene segment was required. A rearrangement was called productive if the CDR3 had no stop codons and remained in frame with V and J, and every other rearrangement was called non-productive. Following IMGT convention, CDR3 was defined as the stretch from the second conserved V-encoded cysteine up to the conserved J-encoded phenylalanine. Sequences without an unambiguous match to a single V gene segment were excluded from the earlier analysis of several hundred of the donors. In an earlier analysis of about 590 of the donors, a V segment was called functional when productive rearrangements were above 56.7%, and segregating when the standard deviation between donors exceeded 5%. A statistical classification framework was developed to diagnose cytomegalovirus status using the catalog of TCR beta chain sequences. V and J gene assignment, in a later analysis, came from comparing TCR nucleotide sequences with IMGT/GENE-DB human TR gene sequences. In a later analysis, CDR3 sequences and most-parsimonious VDJ recombination scenarios were assigned using the TCRdist pipeline. In a later analysis, each TCR beta chain was defined by its CDR3 amino acid sequence together with its V-gene family, and reads without a unique V-gene family were excluded. As a way to deal with suspected cross-contamination and a sequencing artifact, a later analysis dropped 500 to 700 nucleotide sequences that were highly shared and had low generation probability. In a later analysis, a clonal expansion index was calculated for each public chain from normalized within-repertoire ranks of inferred template counts. Generation probabilities in a later analysis came from a VDJ recombination model fitted to out-of-frame rearrangements, and those results were checked against IGoR. Hypergeometric tests were used in a later analysis to score TCR-TCR, TCR-HLA and TCR-CMV co-occurrence, with a repertoire-size bias correction applied to the TCR pairs. In a later analysis, false discovery rates were estimated by permuting HLA or CMV assignments 20 times. A later analysis grouped co-occurring TCRs with DBSCAN, adding TCRdist sequence similarity when clustering within HLA-allele-positive subsets. Repertoires with fewer than 30,000 or more than 120,000 public chains were left out of co-occurrence clustering, as were about 5 repertoires with anomalous nucleotide sharing. TCRdb carries this immuneACCESS record with in-frame sequences only. Its versions omit some clonotypes, under half of them owing to an unresolved V gene in the studies checked, with the rest unexplained. For V, J and clone size, that table is used; D and trimming come from the DNA. Across this sample there are under 200,000 clones, with around 72% seen only once. Clones ranked in the top ten supply approximately 1.5% of the sample.

In total, around 600 healthy bone marrow donors made up the cohort. Cohort members were all nominally healthy when sampled, although unrecorded immune exposures were likely present. The donor tested CMV seronegative and was one of the 352 seronegative cohort members. A peripheral blood sample was collected from each donor, and TCR beta sequencing was performed on peripheral blood mononuclear cells. The Qiagen DNeasy Blood Extraction Kit was used to extract genomic DNA from the blood cell samples. On the study overall, not on this receptor specifically: Specific HLA alleles were associated with 15,000 to 20,000 TCR beta sequences at a false discovery rate of 0.05 in a later analysis. The only immune exposure information available for the cohort was CMV serostatus. In vitro tests confirmed that a few of the cytomegalovirus-associated TCR beta chains recognize cytomegalovirus antigens. Roughly uniform sequencing depth across donors was assumed in presence/absence analyses, although this assumption may not hold. The study gave a list of more than 150 TCR beta chains associated with cytomegalovirus. Correlated functional status among segregating V segments might reflect linkage disequilibrium, but an unknown experimental factor could not be ruled out. In an earlier analysis of 500 to 650 of the donors, most TCR beta V segments appeared in productive rearrangements about 90% or about 30% of the time, broadly matching IMGT annotations. According to a later analysis, parvovirus B19, influenza, CMV and Epstein-Barr virus appeared linked to several top co-occurrence clusters. In both the original and validation cohorts, the classifier was reported to diagnose cytomegalovirus status with high specificity and sensitivity. Because the 87-base-pair reads could not distinguish some IMGT-functional V segments, including TRBV6-2 and TRBV6-3, those segments were excluded. According to a later analysis, TCR association rates differed among HLA loci, with DRB1 alleles showing the most associated TCRs and HLA-C alleles showing the fewest. Because counts were too low, around 17 rarely observed V segments, including chromosome 9 orphons, were left out of the earlier analysis of 587 of the donors. Strong co-occurrence of HLA alleles, especially DR and DQ, made assigning TCR associations to individual alleles difficult. A further reported finding was that TCR beta sequences accurately predicted the HLA-A and HLA-B alleles for most subjects in the first cohort. Compared with the roughly 700-donor mean, donors in an Asian-associated ancestry cluster had fewer N-insertions in productive TCRs, according to a later genetic analysis. A later analysis found that HLA-associated TCR beta chains were more clonally expanded and had lower generation probabilities than equally common non-associated chains. The sequencing pipeline was judged likely to have produced a cluster of highly shared sequence variants as a technical artifact. The authors suggested that the approach could potentially be extended to other disease states and immunological phenotypes. Only TCR beta chains were sequenced in this cohort, and the absence of alpha or paired-chain data limited detectable features. While some public TCRs were present in many individuals, most TCR sequences turned up only very rarely across donors. V-gene and J-gene trimming of TCR beta chains was associated with a missense DCLRE1C variant in a later genetic analysis, and the association was replicated in an independent cohort. Because HLA typing was unavailable for some donors at each locus, only the typed subset was used in association tests. According to a later analysis, most CMV-associated TCR beta chains appeared to be HLA-restricted, and the HLA associations seemed to be driven largely by CMV exposure.

The specimen sequenced was PBMCs. The chain employs TRBV19 and TRBJ2-2, with a weak D call of TRBD1 (5 bases match). The receptor was derived from a man between 50 and 59 years old in good health and CMV-seronegative. The nucleotides read TGTGCCAGTAGTACCCAGGGAACCAACACCGGGGAGCTGTTTTTT. It specifies CASSTQGTNTGELFF.